The 23 T cell receptor beta chains listed next were all sequenced from one sample in a study of blood T cell repertoires in COVID-19. The assay was immunoSEQ multiplex PCR, and TCRdb's table has in-frame clones only and misses some. The sample lists roughly 250,000 clones; less than 90% were seen once. The sequenced material came from peripheral blood. The receptor set was obtained from a woman in her 30s with COVID-19, enrolled during active disease.

The rearrangement links TRBV6-6 to TRBJ1-2; tentative D call: TRBD1 (6 bases). Germline loops: CDR1 MNHNY, CDR2 SVGAGI (reference sequence). The CDR3 has 14 amino acids. V was cut by 11 bases and J by 2 bases, with 18 bases left in between. The CDR3 sequence: CACSQWDNNYGYTF. The CDR3 DNA sequence: TGTGCCTGCTCACAGTGGGACAACAACTATGGCTACACCTTC.

The V gene is TRBV30, the J gene TRBJ2-7; D unclear. V was shortened by 3 bases and J by 2 bases, with 11 bases between the two germline ends. Per the germline V gene, CDR1 is GTSNPN and CDR2 is SVGIG (reference sequence). This CDR3 region has 13 residues. The CDR3 is CAWRGDTTYEQYF. CDR3 coding DNA: TGTGCCTGGAGAGGTGACACCACCTACGAGCAGTACTTC.

The chain employs TRBV4-1 and TRBJ2-1; 9 bases are shared with TRBD2. The V and J ends lost 4 bases and 1 base, in that order; junction bases with no gene match: 8. The CDR3 has 17 amino acids. Germline CDR1 MGHRA, CDR2 YSYEKL. CDR3 DNA sequence: TGCGCCAGCAGCCTGGTCCCCGCGGGGGGGTCCTACAATGAGCAGTTCTTC. It is translated as CASSLVPAGGSYNEQFF.

The rearrangement links TRBV5-5 to TRBJ2-5; 9 positions agree with TRBD2. The V gene's germline CDR1 is SGHKS and CDR2 YYEKEE (reference sequence). This CDR3 has 16 amino acids. Trimming removed 2 bases from V and 0 bases from J; junction bases left unmatched: 5. The CDR3 here is CASSFEKRGDQETQYF. The CDR3 DNA reads TGTGCCAGCAGCTTCGAGAAGCGGGGGGACCAAGAGACCCAGTACTTC.

The chain couples TRBV6-5 to TRBJ1-1; D is unclear. Deletions cut 4 bases from V and 4 bases from J, with 10 bases between. The CDR3 loop spans 13 amino acids. CDR1 MNHEY and CDR2 SVGAGI come from the germline V gene. The CDR3 sequence: CASSSQVGTEAFF. Written as DNA, the CDR3 is TGTGCCAGCAGTTCCCAGGTTGGCACTGAAGCTTTCTTT.

The chain joins TRBV6-5 to TRBJ2-2, with 7 bases fitting TRBD1. Trimming took 9 bases from V and 6 from J; bases not matched to a gene: 13. The CDR3 runs 15 residues. The germline V gene has CDR1 MNHEY and CDR2 SVGAGI. CDR3 amino acids: CASLRDSTIAGELFF. DNA for the CDR3: TGTGCCAGTCTCCGGGACAGCACAATAGCCGGGGAGCTGTTTTTT.

The chain uses TRBV3-1 (or the pseudogene TRBV3-2) and TRBJ2-7; D is possibly TRBD2 (5 bases). CDR3 length: 13 amino acids. CDR1 is LGHDT, CDR2 YNNKEL, per germline (reference sequence). The V and J ends lost 2 bases and 7 bases respectively, with 12 bases between them. The CDR3 sequence: CASSQHLAREQYF. CDR3 DNA: TGTGCCAGCAGCCAACACTTAGCGCGGGAGCAGTACTTC.

The chain joins TRBV3-1 (or the pseudogene TRBV3-2) to TRBJ2-2; 10 bases match TRBD2. Trimming at V came to 0 bases and at J to 5 bases, leaving 15 bases not matched to a gene. The length of the CDR3 is 20 residues. Germline V gene sequence: CDR1 LGHDT, CDR2 YNNKEL (reference sequence). CDR3 sequence: CASSQDTALAGQRGTGELFF. The CDR3 nucleotides read TGTGCCAGCAGCCAAGATACAGCACTAGCGGGGCAGAGAGGGACCGGGGAGCTGTTTTTT.

The J gene is TRBJ2-1, the V gene TRBV6-1; 8 nucleotides align to TRBD1. The germline V gene encodes CDR1 MNHNS and CDR2 SASEGT. This CDR3 comprises 16 residues. With 2 bases clipped from V and 6 bases from J, the junction kept 9 bases outside the gene matches. Here the CDR3 reads CASSEKWGQEPNEQFF. The CDR3 bases are TGTGCCAGCAGTGAAAAGTGGGGACAGGAACCCAATGAGCAGTTCTTC.

The DNA of the CDR3 is TGTGCCAGCGGGAGGGGTAACACCGGGGAGCTGTTTTTT. Its translation is CASGRGNTGELFF. The chain is built from TRBV6-5 and TRBJ2-2, with 7 nucleotides matching TRBD2. The germline CDR1 and CDR2 sequences are MNHEY and SVGAGI. Trimming at V came to 8 bases and at J to 2 bases, leaving 2 bases not matched to a gene. CDR3 length: 13 amino acids.

The V call is TRBV10-3, the J call TRBJ2-7; D is unclear. Trimming took 2 bases from V and 3 from J, leaving 5 bases between them. The germline V gene has CDR1 ENHRY and CDR2 SYGVKD. The CDR3 contains 12 residues. This CDR3 reads CAISEMRYEQYF. The CDR3 nucleotides are TGTGCCATCAGTGAGATGCGCTACGAGCAGTACTTC.

This clone was seen a few times. The chain recombines TRBV6-5 with TRBJ1-1, with TRBD1 matching over 8 bases. V lost 0 bases to trimming and J lost 4 bases; unmatched junction nucleotides: 1. Germline V CDR1 and CDR2: MNHEY, SVGAGI. This CDR3 spans 14 amino acids. The CDR3 is CASSYSTGATEAFF. The DNA for the CDR3 is TGTGCCAGCAGTTACTCGACAGGGGCCACTGAAGCTTTCTTT.

The V gene is TRBV28, the J gene TRBJ2-1; 8 nucleotides agree with TRBD2. The J segment lost 0 bases and the V segment lost 11 bases, leaving 15 bases of the junction unmatched. The CDR3 spans 17 residues. CDR1 and CDR2 from the germline V gene are MDHEN and SYDVKM. CDR3 sequence: CASKGFGGTSSYNEQFF. CDR3 sequence (DNA): TGTGCCTCCAAGGGCTTCGGGGGGACTAGCTCCTACAATGAGCAGTTCTTC.

This rearrangement joins TRBV4-1 to TRBJ2-1, with a tentative D call TRBD1 (6 bases). The CDR3 is 16 residues long. Germline lookup yields CDR1 MGHRA and CDR2 YSYEKL. Trimming took 0 bases from V and 6 from J, leaving 15 bases between them. Here the CDR3 reads CASSQDPQGPLNEQFF. The CDR3 DNA follows: TGCGCCAGCAGCCAAGATCCACAGGGACCCCTCAATGAGCAGTTCTTC.

The chain links TRBV6-6 to TRBJ2-7; D might be TRBD1 (6 bases). The CDR3 is made up of 12 amino acids. Germline V CDR1 and CDR2: MNHNY, SVGAGI (reference sequence). V was pared by 7 bases and J by 5 bases, with 12 bases between. CDR3 bases: TGTGCCAGCAACGTACAGGGTAACGAGCAGTACTTC. This codes for CASNVQGNEQYF.

DNA of the CDR3: TGTGCCAGCAGCCCCGGGGGGGTAGGACAGCCCCAGCATTTT. The encoded protein is CASSPGGVGQPQHF. The genes are TRBV5-6 and TRBJ1-5; possible D gene TRBD1, 5 bases. The CDR3 runs 14 residues. From germline, CDR1 is SGHDT and CDR2 YYEEEE. Between the trimmed V and J ends, which lost 4 bases and 7 bases, there was a span of 15 bases.

Only one count was recorded for this clone. The genes are TRBV19 and TRBJ1-2, with D unclear. CDR1 is LNHDA, CDR2 SQIVND, per germline (reference sequence). The germline V and J ends were trimmed by 4 bases and 6 bases, with 12 bases remaining between them. The CDR3 has 13 amino acids. The CDR3, as DNA: TGTGCCAGTAGTAGCTATCGTCAACATGGCTACACCTTC. Translating gives CASSSYRQHGYTF.

The chain joins TRBV5-6 to TRBJ1-2; 7 positions match TRBD1. Trimming at V came to 3 bases and at J to 2 bases, leaving 4 bases not matched to a gene. CDR1 and CDR2 from the germline V gene are SGHDT and YYEEEE. The CDR3 length is 14 residues. CDR3 protein: CASSSRTGNYGYTF. As DNA, the CDR3 is TGTGCCAGCAGCTCCAGGACAGGAAACTATGGCTACACCTTC.

This chain connects TRBV4-2 to TRBJ2-3, with TRBD2 identical over 10 bases. The CDR3 runs to 19 residues. Germline CDR1 is LGHNA and CDR2 is YNFKEQ. After removal of 4 bases from V and 6 bases from J, the junction contained 19 bases not matched to a gene. CDR3 residues: CASSLGWDTGTSVEDTQYF. In nucleotides, the CDR3 is TGTGCCAGCAGCCTTGGCTGGGATACCGGGACTAGCGTGGAGGATACGCAGTATTTT.

CDR3 sequence reads: CVGVRQGAVISGYTF. In nucleotides, the CDR3 is TGTGTCGGCGTGCGACAGGGCGCTGTAATTAGTGGCTACACCTTC. The gene calls are TRBV6-8 and TRBJ1-2; 7 positions match TRBD1. Germline CDR1 is MNHGY and CDR2 is SAAAGT. The CDR3 totals 15 residues.

The chain carries TRBV27 and TRBJ1-4; 9 bases are a match to TRBD1. J lost 8 bases, V lost 2 bases, and 0 bases had no gene match. The V gene's germline CDR1 is MNHEY and CDR2 SMNVEV (reference sequence). This CDR3 comprises 13 residues. The CDR3 loop is CASSLDRGEKLFF. CDR3 bases: TGTGCCAGCAGTTTAGACAGGGGGGAAAAACTGTTTTTT.

The J gene is TRBJ2-7, the V gene TRBV27, with D tentatively TRBD1 (6 bases). From germline, CDR1 is MNHEY and CDR2 SMNVEV (reference sequence). CDR3 length: 13 amino acids. V was clipped by 5 bases and J by 2 bases, with 10 bases between them. The CDR3 DNA is TGTGCCAGCAGTAAGGGACAAACCTACGAGCAGTACTTC. Translating it yields CASSKGQTYEQYF.

The rearrangement links TRBV11-2 to TRBJ2-5; 8 positions match TRBD1. The CDR3 contains 14 residues. The V and J ends lost 2 bases and 5 bases, in that order; junction bases with no gene match: 4. Germline loops: CDR1 SGHAT, CDR2 FQNNGV. CDR3 bases: TGTGCCAGCAGCTTATCCACAGGGGGTGAGACCCAGTACTTC. Translated: CASSLSTGGETQYF.